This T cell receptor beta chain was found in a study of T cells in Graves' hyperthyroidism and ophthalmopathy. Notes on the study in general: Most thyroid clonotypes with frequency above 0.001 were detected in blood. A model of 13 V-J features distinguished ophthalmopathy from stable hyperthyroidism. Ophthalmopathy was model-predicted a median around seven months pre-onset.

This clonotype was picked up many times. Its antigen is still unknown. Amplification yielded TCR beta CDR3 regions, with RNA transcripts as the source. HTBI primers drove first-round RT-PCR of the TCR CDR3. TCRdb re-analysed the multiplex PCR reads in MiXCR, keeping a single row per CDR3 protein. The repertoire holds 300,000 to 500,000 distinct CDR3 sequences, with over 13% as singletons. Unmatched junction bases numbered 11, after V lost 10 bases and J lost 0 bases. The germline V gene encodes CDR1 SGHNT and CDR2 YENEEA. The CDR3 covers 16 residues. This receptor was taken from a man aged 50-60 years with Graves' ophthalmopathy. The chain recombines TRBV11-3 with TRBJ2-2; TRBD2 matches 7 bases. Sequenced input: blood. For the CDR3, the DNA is TGTGCCACGTTGGAGCGGGGACCCGCGAACACCGGGGAGCTGTTTTTT. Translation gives CATLERGPANTGELFF.